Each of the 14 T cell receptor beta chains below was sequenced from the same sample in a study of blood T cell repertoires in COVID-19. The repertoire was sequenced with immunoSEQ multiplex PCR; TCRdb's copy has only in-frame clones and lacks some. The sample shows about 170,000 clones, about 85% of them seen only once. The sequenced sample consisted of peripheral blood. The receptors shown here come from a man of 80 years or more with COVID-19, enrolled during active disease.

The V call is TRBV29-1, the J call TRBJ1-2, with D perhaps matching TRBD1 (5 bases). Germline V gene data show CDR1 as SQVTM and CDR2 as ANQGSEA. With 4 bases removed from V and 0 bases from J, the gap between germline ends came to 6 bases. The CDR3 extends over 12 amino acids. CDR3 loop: CSVGQSNYGYTF. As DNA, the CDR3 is TGCAGCGTTGGACAGTCTAACTATGGCTACACCTTC.

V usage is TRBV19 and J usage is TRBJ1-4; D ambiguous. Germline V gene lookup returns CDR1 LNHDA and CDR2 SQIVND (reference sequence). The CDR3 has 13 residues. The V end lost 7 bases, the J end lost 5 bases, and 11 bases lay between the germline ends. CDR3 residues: CASIEGGNEKLFF. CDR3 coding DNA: TGTGCCAGTATAGAAGGAGGCAATGAAAAACTGTTTTTT.

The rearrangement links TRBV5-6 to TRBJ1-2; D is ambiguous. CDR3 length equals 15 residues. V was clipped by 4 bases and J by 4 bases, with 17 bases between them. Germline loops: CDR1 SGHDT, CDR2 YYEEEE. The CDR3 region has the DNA TGTGCCAGCAGCCCCGGCCTGGGGAGAGGCTATGGCTACACCTTC. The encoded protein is CASSPGLGRGYGYTF.

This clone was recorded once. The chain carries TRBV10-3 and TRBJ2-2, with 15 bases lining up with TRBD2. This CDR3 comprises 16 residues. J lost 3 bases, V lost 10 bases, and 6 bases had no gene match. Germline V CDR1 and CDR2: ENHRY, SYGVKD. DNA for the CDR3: TGTGCCACTCGGACTAGCGGGGGGGCCGACACCGGGGAGCTGTTTTTT. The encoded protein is CATRTSGGADTGELFF.

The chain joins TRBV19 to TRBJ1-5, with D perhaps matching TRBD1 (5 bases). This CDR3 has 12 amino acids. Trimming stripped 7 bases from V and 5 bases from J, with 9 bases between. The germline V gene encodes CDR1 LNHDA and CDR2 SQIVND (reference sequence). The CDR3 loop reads CASTKGDQPQHF. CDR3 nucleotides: TGTGCCAGTACTAAAGGGGATCAGCCCCAGCATTTT.

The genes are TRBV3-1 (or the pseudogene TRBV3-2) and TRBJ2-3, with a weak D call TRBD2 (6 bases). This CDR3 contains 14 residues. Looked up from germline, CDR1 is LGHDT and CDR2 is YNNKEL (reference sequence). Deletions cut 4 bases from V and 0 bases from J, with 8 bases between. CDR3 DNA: TGTGCCAGCAGCCCGGGGGACAGCACAGATACGCAGTATTTT. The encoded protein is CASSPGDSTDTQYF.

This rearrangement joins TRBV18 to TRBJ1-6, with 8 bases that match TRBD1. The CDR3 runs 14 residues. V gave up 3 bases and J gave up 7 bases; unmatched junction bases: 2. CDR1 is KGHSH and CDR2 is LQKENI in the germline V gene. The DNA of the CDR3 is TGTGCCAGCTCACCTCGACAGGGGAATTCACCCCTCCACTTT. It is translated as CASSPRQGNSPLHF.

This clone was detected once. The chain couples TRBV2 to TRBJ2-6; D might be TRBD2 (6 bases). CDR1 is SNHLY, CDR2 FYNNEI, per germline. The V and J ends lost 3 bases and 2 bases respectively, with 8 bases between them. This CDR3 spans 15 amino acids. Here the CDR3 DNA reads TGTGCCAGCAGTGATAGGGAGGCTGGGGCCAACGTCCTGACTTTC. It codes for CASSDREAGANVLTF.

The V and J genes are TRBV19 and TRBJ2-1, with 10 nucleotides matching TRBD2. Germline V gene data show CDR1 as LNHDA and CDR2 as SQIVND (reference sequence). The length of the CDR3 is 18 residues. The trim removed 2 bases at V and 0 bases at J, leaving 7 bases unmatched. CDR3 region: CASSISLAGVGSYNEQFF. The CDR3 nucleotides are TGTGCCAGTAGTATAAGCCTAGCGGGGGTAGGCTCCTACAATGAGCAGTTCTTC. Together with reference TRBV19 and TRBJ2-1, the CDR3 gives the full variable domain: DGGITQSPKYLFRKEGQNVTLSCEQNLNHDAMYWYRQDPGQGLRLIYYSQIVNDFQKGDIAEGYSVSREKKESFPLTVTSAQKNPTAFYLCASSISLAGVGSYNEQFFGPGTRLTVL.

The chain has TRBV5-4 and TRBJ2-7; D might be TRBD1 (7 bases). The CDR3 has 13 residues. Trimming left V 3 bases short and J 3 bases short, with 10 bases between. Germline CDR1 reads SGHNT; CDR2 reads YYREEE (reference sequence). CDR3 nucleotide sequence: TGTGCCAGCAGCTCTCAGGGGGGCTACGAGCAGTACTTC. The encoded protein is CASSSQGGYEQYF.

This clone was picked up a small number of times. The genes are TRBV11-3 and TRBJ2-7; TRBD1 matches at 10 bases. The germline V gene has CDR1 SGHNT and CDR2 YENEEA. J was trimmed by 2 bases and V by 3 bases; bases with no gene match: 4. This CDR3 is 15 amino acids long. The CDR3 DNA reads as TGTGCCAGCAGCTTCCGGGACAGGGGAACCTACGAGCAGTACTTC. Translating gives CASSFRDRGTYEQYF.

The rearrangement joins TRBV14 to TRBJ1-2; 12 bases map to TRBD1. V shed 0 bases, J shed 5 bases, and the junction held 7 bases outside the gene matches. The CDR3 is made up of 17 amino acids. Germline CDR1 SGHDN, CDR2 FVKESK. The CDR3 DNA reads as TGTGCCAGCAGCCAAGATTTGGGACAGGGGGCTTGGTATGGCTACACCTTC. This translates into CASSQDLGQGAWYGYTF. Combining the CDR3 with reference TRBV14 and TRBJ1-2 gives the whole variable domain EAGVTQFPSHSVIEKGQTVTLRCDPISGHDNLYWYRRVMGKEIKFLLHFVKESKQDESGMPNNRFLAERTGGTYSTLKVQPAELEDSGVYFCASSQDLGQGAWYGYTFGSGTRLTVV.

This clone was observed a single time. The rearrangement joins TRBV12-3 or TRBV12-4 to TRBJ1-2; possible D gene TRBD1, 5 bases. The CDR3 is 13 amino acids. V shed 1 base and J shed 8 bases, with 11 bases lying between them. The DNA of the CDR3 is TGTGCCAGCAGTTTAGGGCAGGGTGAAGGCTACACCTTC. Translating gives CASSLGQGEGYTF.

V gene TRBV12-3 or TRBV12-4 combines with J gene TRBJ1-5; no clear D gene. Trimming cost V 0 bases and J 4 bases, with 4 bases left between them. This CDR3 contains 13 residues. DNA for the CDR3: TGTGCCAGCAGTTTAGCGGAGAATCAGCCCCAGCATTTT. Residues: CASSLAENQPQHF.